The 25 T cell receptor beta chains given below trace back to one sample, sequenced in a study of cytomegalovirus exposure and HLA in healthy donors. This PCR relied on a set of 60 Vbeta primers and 13 Jbeta primers. TCRdb's copy holds only in-frame clones and misses some; the assay was immunoSEQ multiplex PCR. The data contain about 140,000 clones, approximately 80% of them singletons. Sequenced sample: PBMCs. These receptors all stem from a man in his forties in good health and CMV-seronegative.

The genes are TRBV7-8 and TRBJ2-7, with D unclear. Trimming left V 4 bases short and J 2 bases short, with 15 bases between. The CDR3 runs 15 residues. Germline assignment: CDR1 SGHVS and CDR2 FQNEAQ. CDR3 DNA sequence: TGTGCCAGCAGCTACCAGACACAATCACCCTACGAGCAGTACTTC. Protein: CASSYQTQSPYEQYF.

V is TRBV19 and J is TRBJ2-1; TRBD2 aligns across 7 bases. Germline CDR1 LNHDA, CDR2 SQIVND (reference sequence). The CDR3 is 13 amino acids. J was trimmed by 2 bases and V by 9 bases; bases with no gene match: 4. CDR3 sequence reads: CASIGTTYNEQFF. CDR3 bases: TGTGCCAGCATCGGGACTACCTACAATGAGCAGTTCTTC.

V usage is TRBV6-4 and J usage is TRBJ2-1; 7 bases align to TRBD2. Germline V gene sequence: CDR1 MRHNA, CDR2 SNTAGT. V gave up 3 bases and J gave up 5 bases; unmatched junction bases: 4. This CDR3 comprises 14 residues. The CDR3 region is CASSEGLGNNEQFF. The CDR3 DNA sequence: TGTGCCAGCAGTGAAGGACTAGGGAACAATGAGCAGTTCTTC.

V and J are TRBV28 and TRBJ1-5; no clear D. The CDR3 loop spans 14 amino acids. Trimming stripped 10 bases from V and 3 bases from J, with 16 bases between. Germline CDR1 is MDHEN and CDR2 is SYDVKM. The CDR3 DNA reads as TGTGCCACCACCACGACGGGTAACAATCAGCCCCAGCATTTT. Translated, it gives CATTTTGNNQPQHF.

This clone was seen a single time. The rearrangement uses TRBV5-8 and TRBJ2-4; no definite D call. CDR1 is SGHTS, CDR2 YDEGEE, per germline. The V end lost 3 bases, the J end lost 0 bases, and 13 bases lay between the germline ends. The CDR3 consists of 16 residues. CDR3 nucleotide sequence: TGTGCCAGCAGCTCCCGGTTGGGCTTAGCCAAAAACATTCAGTACTTC. Translating it yields CASSSRLGLAKNIQYF.

J is TRBJ2-7 and V is TRBV5-6; 12 bases are shared with TRBD2. V shed 4 bases, J shed 3 bases, and the junction held 5 bases outside the gene matches. CDR1 and CDR2 from the germline V gene are SGHDT and YYEEEE. The CDR3 contains 15 residues. In DNA form, the CDR3 reads TGTGCCAGCAGCCCCTGGACTAGCGGGATCTACGAGCAGTACTTC. Protein sequence: CASSPWTSGIYEQYF.

The rearrangement joins TRBV27 to TRBJ1-1; TRBD1 matches at 11 bases. V shed 5 bases and J 0 bases; nucleotides not matched to a gene: 14. The CDR3 contains 19 residues. Germline CDR1 reads MNHEY; CDR2 reads SMNVEV (reference sequence). CDR3 sequence: CASSPGQGVLPPMNTEAFF. DNA of the CDR3: TGTGCCAGCAGTCCGGGACAGGGGGTCCTACCCCCAATGAACACTGAAGCTTTCTTT.

This clone has only one observation. The rearrangement uses TRBV5-1 and TRBJ1-4; 7 nucleotides align to TRBD1. The CDR3 runs 14 residues. The germline gives CDR1 SGHRS, CDR2 YFSETQ. The ends lost 3 bases at V and 5 bases at J; junction bases unmatched: 4. As DNA, the CDR3 is TGCGCCAGCAGCTGGGACAGCGCAAATGAAAAACTGTTTTTT. This gives the protein CASSWDSANEKLFF.

The gene calls are TRBV30 and TRBJ1-6, with 7 bases lining up with TRBD1. The CDR3 spans 15 residues. The J segment lost 6 bases and the V segment lost 4 bases, leaving 9 bases of the junction unmatched. Germline CDR1 reads GTSNPN; CDR2 reads SVGIG (reference sequence). This chain's CDR3 is CAWTRGQVGNSPLHF. The CDR3 nucleotides are TGTGCCTGGACCCGAGGACAGGTCGGTAATTCACCCCTCCACTTT.

The genes are TRBV4-2 and TRBJ1-2; D not resolved. The V end was cut by 0 bases, the J end by 4 bases, with 9 bases between. CDR3 size: 14 residues. CDR1 is LGHNA, CDR2 YNFKEQ, per germline. For the CDR3, the DNA is TGTGCCAGCAGCCAAGAAACACCTCTCTATGGCTACACCTTC. It encodes CASSQETPLYGYTF.

The chain recombines TRBV2 with TRBJ1-2; D is unresolved. Germline V CDR1 and CDR2: SNHLY, FYNNEI. CDR3 length: 15 amino acids. With 1 base removed from V and 5 bases from J, the gap between germline ends came to 14 bases. The CDR3 loop reads CASSEDGPQIYGYTF. For the CDR3, the DNA is TGTGCCAGCAGTGAAGATGGGCCTCAAATATATGGCTACACCTTC.

The rearrangement links TRBV27 to TRBJ2-1; TRBD2 matches at 10 bases. Germline CDR1 reads MNHEY; CDR2 reads SMNVEV (reference sequence). V trimming: 1 base; J trimming: 2 bases; junction bases outside the gene matches: 5. CDR3 length equals 17 residues. In nucleotides, the CDR3 is TGTGCCAGCAGTTTATATCTCCTAGCGGGGGCCTACAATGAGCAGTTCTTC. Protein sequence: CASSLYLLAGAYNEQFF.

This clone was recorded a few times. This rearrangement joins TRBV19 to TRBJ1-2; 8 bases are a match to TRBD1. Germline CDR1 LNHDA, CDR2 SQIVND (reference sequence). Trimming cost V 3 bases and J 11 bases; bases outside gene matches: 5. The CDR3 length is 12 residues. The CDR3 region is CASSMGTGRYTF. DNA for the CDR3: TGTGCCAGTAGTATGGGGACAGGAAGGTACACCTTC.

Concerning this clone itself: Different DNA sequences within this sample yield the same CDR3. J is TRBJ2-7 and V is TRBV7-9; 8 bases are shared with TRBD1. CDR3 size: 12 residues. Germline-derived CDR1 and CDR2 are SEHNR and FQNEAQ (reference sequence). V lost 5 bases to trimming and J lost 6 bases; unmatched junction nucleotides: 3. This chain's CDR3 is CASSSDRGEQYF. The CDR3 nucleotides read TGTGCCAGCAGCAGCGACAGGGGCGAGCAGTACTTC.

The chain couples TRBV19 to TRBJ1-6; D is uncertain. Trimming stripped 5 bases from V and 2 bases from J, with 7 bases between. Germline V gives CDR1 LNHDA, CDR2 SQIVND (reference sequence). The CDR3 is 14 amino acids. This CDR3 reads CASSEITYNSPLHF. Written as DNA, the CDR3 is TGTGCCAGTAGTGAGATAACCTATAATTCACCCCTCCACTTT.

About this clone: The missing conserved phenylalanine or tryptophan at the end of this CDR3 makes a read error likely. The rearrangement links TRBV7-7 to TRBJ2-7; D might be TRBD1 (6 bases). CDR3 length equals 15 residues. Trimming left V 5 bases short and J 0 bases short, with 14 bases between. Germline V gene sequence: CDR1 SSHAT, CDR2 FNYEAQ (reference sequence). CDR3 region: CASSLQQGISYEQYL. The CDR3 DNA is TGTGCCAGCAGCCTACAACAGGGTATCTCCTACGAGCAGTACCTC.

This chain uses TRBV4-2 with TRBJ2-4; TRBD2 aligns across 15 bases. Germline V gives CDR1 LGHNA, CDR2 YNFKEQ. The CDR3 has 19 amino acids. Germline trimming cut 1 base from V and 2 bases from J; bases unmatched to any gene: 6. The CDR3 loop is CASSQGRTSGGATKNIQYF. The CDR3 coding sequence is TGTGCCAGCAGCCAAGGCCGGACTAGCGGGGGGGCAACCAAAAACATTCAGTACTTC.

The chain joins TRBV5-4 to TRBJ2-5; 7 bases agree with TRBD1. The CDR3 is 13 amino acids. Germline V CDR1 and CDR2: SGHNT, YYREEE (reference sequence). J gave up 11 bases and V 0 bases, and 7 bases lay outside the gene matches. The CDR3 protein is CASSLEGAGEQYF. CDR3 bases: TGTGCCAGCAGCTTGGAGGGGGCAGGGGAGCAGTACTTC. Combining the CDR3 with reference TRBV5-4 and TRBJ2-5 gives the whole variable domain ETGVTQSPTHLIKTRGQQVTLRCSSQSGHNTVSWYQQALGQGPQFIFQYYREEENGRGNFPPRFSGLQFPNYSSELNVNALELDDSALYLCASSLEGAGEQYFGPGTRLLVL.

The genes are TRBV19 and TRBJ1-5, with D possibly matching TRBD1 (5 bases). The V and J ends lost 6 bases and 5 bases respectively, with 8 bases between them. Germline V gene lookup returns CDR1 LNHDA and CDR2 SQIVND (reference sequence). This CDR3 spans 12 amino acids. The CDR3 region has the DNA TGTGCCAGTAGGGGGGGAGATCAGCCCCAGCATTTT. Translating gives CASRGGDQPQHF.

The CDR3 nucleotides read TGTGCCAGCAGCTTCACAGAGAACACTGAAGCTTTCTTT. Its translation is CASSFTENTEAFF. J is TRBJ1-1 and V is TRBV7-8, with D unclear. V was clipped by 3 bases and J by 1 base, with 6 bases between them. The CDR3 length is 13 residues. Germline CDR1 reads SGHVS; CDR2 reads FQNEAQ. Together with reference TRBV7-8 and TRBJ1-1, the CDR3 gives the full variable domain: GAGVSQSPRYKVAKRGQDVALRCDPISGHVSLFWYQQALGQGPEFLTYFQNEAQLDKSGLPSDRFFAERPEGSVSTLKIQRTQQEDSAVYLCASSFTENTEAFFGQGTRLTVV.

The V and J genes are TRBV18 and TRBJ1-1, with 9 bases identical to TRBD1. Germline V gives CDR1 KGHSH, CDR2 LQKENI. Losses at the gene ends were 5 bases for V and 10 bases for J; bases not matched to a gene: 2. The CDR3 covers 11 residues. In DNA form, the CDR3 reads TGTGCCAGCTCAGGGACAGGGAGAGCTTTCTTT. It specifies CASSGTGRAFF.

This chain joins TRBV7-9 and TRBJ2-6, with D maybe TRBD2 (7 bases). Germline CDR1 is SEHNR and CDR2 is FQNEAQ (reference sequence). The CDR3 contains 19 residues. The V end was cut by 5 bases, the J end by 1 base, with 21 bases between. CDR3 nucleotides: TGTGCCAGCAGCCATGGAGGGGGGGCCCAAATTTCTGGGGCCAACGTCCTGACTTTC. Translated, it gives CASSHGGGAQISGANVLTF.

This rearrangement joins TRBV2 to TRBJ2-1; TRBD2 aligns across 9 bases. CDR1 and CDR2 from the germline V gene are SNHLY and FYNNEI. V lost 1 base and J lost 5; bases outside the gene matches: 15. This CDR3 is 19 amino acids long. Written as DNA, the CDR3 is TGTGCCAGCAGTGAAGATCCCCCTGGGATAGCGGGAGTTAACAATGAGCAGTTCTTC. Translated, it gives CASSEDPPGIAGVNNEQFF. The full variable domain, rest sourced from reference TRBV2 and TRBJ2-1, is EPEVTQTPSHQVTQMGQEVILRCVPISNHLYFYWYRQILGQKVEFLVSFYNNEISEKSEIFDDQFSVERPDGSNFTLKIRSTKLEDSAMYFCASSEDPPGIAGVNNEQFFGPGTRLTVL.

This rearrangement joins TRBV6-1 to TRBJ2-2; possible D gene TRBD2, 6 bases. The V end was cut by 3 bases, the J end by 2 bases, with 13 bases between. Germline V gene sequence: CDR1 MNHNS, CDR2 SASEGT. This CDR3 contains 16 residues. The CDR3 sequence is CASSDPGRGNTGELFF. DNA for the CDR3: TGTGCCAGCAGTGATCCGGGGCGGGGTAACACCGGGGAGCTGTTTTTT.

CDR3 sequence (DNA): TGTGCCACCAGCAGAGAATGGGACAAGCTACACGAGCAGTACTTC. The encoded protein is CATSREWDKLHEQYF. The rearrangement uses TRBV15 and TRBJ2-7, with D maybe TRBD1 (6 bases). CDR1 LNHNV and CDR2 YYDKDF come from the germline V gene (reference sequence). Trimming took 0 bases from V and 5 from J, leaving 14 bases between them. The CDR3 has 15 amino acids.